This TCR beta chain appears in the sequencing data of a study of blood T cell repertoires in COVID-19. Repertoires were generated with immunoSEQ multiplex PCR, while TCRdb's copy carries only in-frame clones and drops some. The sample yields around 420,000 clones, roughly 88% seen once. V gave up 7 bases and J gave up 7 bases; unmatched junction bases: 2. The CDR3 loop spans 11 amino acids. CDR1 GTSNPN and CDR2 SVGIG come from the germline V gene (reference sequence). The specimen sequenced was PBMCs or T cells enriched from blood (not recorded which). The clonotype comes from a woman in her 40s with acute COVID-19. This chain links TRBV30 with TRBJ1-2, with 11 bases matching TRBD1. The CDR3, as DNA: TGTGCCTCGGACAGGGGGCTTGGCTACACCTTC. Its translation is CASDRGLGYTF.